This T cell receptor (beta chain) comes out of a study of vaccination and CD4 T cells after COVID-19. For the study at large: Cultures serving as controls received a peptide pool (CEFX or HIV-1 Nef) or no peptide.

Oncomine TCR Beta short-read sequencing was applied to DNA from cultured CD4+ T cells. TCRdb re-called the PCR reads with MiXCR, one entry per CDR3 protein. The sample has under 11,000 distinct CDR3 sequences, 40% to 50% seen once. The CDR3 is 15 residues long. CDR1 and CDR2 from the germline V gene are SGHVS and FQNEAQ. V shed 5 bases and J 13 bases; nucleotides not matched to a gene: 17. Of note for this clonotype: Antigen specificity is unknown.

The treatment is: roughly 11-day PBMC culture with coronavirus spike peptide pools or control peptides (ViraFEST assay). The source is a human donor who had recovered from COVID-19. V gene TRBV7-8 combines with J gene TRBJ2-5; 9 nucleotides match TRBD2. Sequenced: CD4+ T cells from blood, cultured in vitro. The CDR3 spells CASSPGGLAGRSWYF. In DNA form, the CDR3 reads TGTGCCAGCAGCCCAGGTGGGCTAGCGGGACGTAGTTGGTACTTC.